These 28 T cell receptor beta chains were sequenced from one sample in a study of shared clonotypes between healthy human individuals. The naive CD8 population came from CD45RO-negative cells selected for CCR7, without terminally differentiated effector memory CD45RA+ cells. TCRdb's copy holds only in-frame clones and misses some; the assay was immunoSEQ multiplex PCR. The sample yields around 610,000 clones, approximately 96% seen once. Material: naive CD8+ T cells sorted from blood. Receptor source: a woman aged 25 to 45 in good health.

The chain links TRBV7-9 to TRBJ1-2; D gene uncertain. CDR3 length: 12 residues. CDR1 SEHNR and CDR2 FQNEAQ come from the germline V gene (reference sequence). Deletions cut 0 bases from V and 4 bases from J, with 3 bases between. The CDR3 region is CASSLAVYGYTF. The CDR3 DNA reads TGTGCCAGCAGCTTAGCGGTCTATGGCTACACCTTC.

This clone was recorded only once. The chain couples TRBV6-1 to TRBJ2-7; 7 bases map to TRBD2. Trimming removed 2 bases from V and 5 bases from J; junction bases left unmatched: 9. This CDR3 is built from 15 residues. The V gene's germline CDR1 is MNHNS and CDR2 SASEGT. CDR3 DNA: TGTGCCAGCAGTGAATGGGGAGGGAGTCTCGACGAGCAGTACTTC. Its translation is CASSEWGGSLDEQYF.

This rearrangement joins TRBV13 to TRBJ2-7; the D gene is possibly TRBD2 (5 bases). The ends were cut back, 6 bases at V and 4 bases at J, with 10 bases in the middle. The length of the CDR3 is 12 residues. Germline V lookup: CDR1 PRHDT, CDR2 FYEKMQ (reference sequence). CDR3 sequence (DNA): TGTGCCAGCAGTCCAGCGGCATACGAGCAGTACTTC. It is translated as CASSPAAYEQYF.

The chain has TRBV18 and TRBJ2-7; D may correspond to TRBD1 or TRBD2 (5 bases each). With 3 bases removed from V and 0 bases from J, the gap between germline ends came to 12 bases. The CDR3 loop spans 15 amino acids. Germline V gene lookup returns CDR1 KGHSH and CDR2 LQKENI. Here the CDR3 reads CASSPRDGGSYEQYF. CDR3 DNA: TGTGCCAGCTCACCCAGGGACGGCGGCTCCTACGAGCAGTACTTC.

The genes are TRBV28 and TRBJ2-3; 9 nucleotides line up with TRBD1. Germline V gives CDR1 MDHEN, CDR2 SYDVKM. The CDR3 contains 16 residues. V was clipped by 6 bases and J by 2 bases; unmatched bases: 9. The CDR3: CASSARTGADTDTQYF. In nucleotides, the CDR3 is TGTGCCAGCAGCGCCAGGACAGGGGCCGACACAGATACGCAGTATTTT.

The chain uses TRBV5-1 and TRBJ2-7, with D perhaps TRBD1 (5 bases). Trimming took 0 bases from V and 2 from J, leaving 6 bases between them. CDR1 and CDR2 from the germline V gene are SGHRS and YFSETQ. The CDR3 covers 13 residues. The CDR3 bases are TGCGCCAGCAGCTTGGAGACAGCCTACGAGCAGTACTTC. This gives the protein CASSLETAYEQYF.

The rearrangement links TRBV5-4 to TRBJ2-7; D ambiguous. Germline CDR1 is SGHNT and CDR2 is YYREEE (reference sequence). The germline V and J ends were trimmed by 2 bases and 2 bases, with 11 bases remaining between them. CDR3 length equals 14 residues. For the CDR3, the DNA is TGTGCCAGCAGCTTTGGGAATTCGACCTACGAGCAGTACTTC. As protein: CASSFGNSTYEQYF.

CDR3 sequence: CASSLQGAYEQYF. The CDR3 bases are TGTGCCAGCTCTCTGCAGGGGGCCTACGAGCAGTACTTC. V usage is TRBV28 and J usage is TRBJ2-5, with 7 bases aligning to TRBD1. The better agreement between TRBJ2-7 and the DNA end casts doubt on the J call. Germline-derived CDR1 and CDR2 are MDHEN and SYDVKM. CDR3 size: 13 residues.

The CDR3 spells CASSQGKSMNTEAFF. DNA for the CDR3: TGCGCCAGCAGCCAAGGGAAATCCATGAACACTGAAGCTTTCTTT. The chain is built from TRBV4-1 and TRBJ1-1, with unresolved D. The CDR3 is 15 amino acids. V lost 1 base, J lost 0 bases, and 9 bases lay in between. Germline values: CDR1 MGHRA, CDR2 YSYEKL.

The chain uses TRBV9 and TRBJ2-1; maybe TRBD2 (5 bases). CDR1 and CDR2 (germline): SGDLS, YYNGEE. Trimming cost V 0 bases and J 3 bases, with 13 bases left between them. The CDR3 has 16 amino acids. The CDR3 sequence: CASSVGGHGIYNEQFF. The DNA for the CDR3 is TGTGCCAGCAGCGTAGGCGGGCATGGGATCTACAATGAGCAGTTCTTC.

This clone has just one count. The CDR3, as DNA: TGTGCCAGCAGCCCCGGACGGGGCGGGAGGGCCAATGAGCAGTTCTTC. Translated, it gives CASSPGRGGRANEQFF. The chain couples TRBV11-2 to TRBJ2-1, with 9 bases that match TRBD2. Germline V CDR1 and CDR2: SGHAT, FQNNGV. Trimming at V came to 5 bases and at J to 6 bases, leaving 11 bases not matched to a gene. The CDR3 length is 16 residues.

This clone was counted once. The rearrangement links TRBV6-1 to TRBJ2-7, with D possibly matching TRBD1 (6 bases). Per germline, CDR1 MNHNS and CDR2 SASEGT. The CDR3 totals 14 residues. Trimming stripped 4 bases from V and 2 bases from J, with 12 bases between. The CDR3 protein is CASSGRDKPYEQYF. For the CDR3, the DNA is TGTGCCAGCAGTGGCCGGGACAAGCCCTACGAGCAGTACTTC.

The rearrangement joins TRBV6-1 to TRBJ2-7, with 7 bases identical to TRBD2. Germline lookup yields CDR1 MNHNS and CDR2 SASEGT. Germline trimming cut 6 bases from V and 3 bases from J; bases unmatched to any gene: 5. This CDR3 contains 13 residues. The CDR3 protein is CASRPAGFYEQYF. For the CDR3, the DNA is TGTGCCAGCAGACCAGCGGGATTCTACGAGCAGTACTTC.

The chain recombines TRBV28 with TRBJ1-6; no firm D call. The V end was cut by 0 bases, the J end by 2 bases, with 8 bases between. The CDR3 contains 16 residues. The germline CDR1 and CDR2 sequences are MDHEN and SYDVKM. CDR3 loop: CASSLWGQPYNSPLHF. The CDR3 DNA reads TGTGCCAGCAGTTTATGGGGTCAGCCCTATAATTCACCCCTCCACTTT.

In nucleotides, the CDR3 is TGTGCCAGCATGCCCGGCGGGACCGGGGAGCTGTTTTTT. This encodes CASMPGGTGELFF. The genes are TRBV27 and TRBJ2-2, with D perhaps matching TRBD2 (5 bases). CDR1 MNHEY and CDR2 SMNVEV come from the germline V gene (reference sequence). The CDR3 runs 13 residues. The V end lost 7 bases, the J end lost 5 bases, and 11 bases lay between the germline ends.

J is TRBJ2-7 and V is TRBV19; the D is unclear. The CDR3 loop spans 14 amino acids. Germline values: CDR1 LNHDA, CDR2 SQIVND (reference sequence). Trimming stripped 3 bases from V and 3 bases from J, with 12 bases between. This CDR3 is CASSIGGPSYEQYF. CDR3 nucleotide sequence: TGTGCCAGTAGTATTGGTGGGCCAAGCTACGAGCAGTACTTC.

The V and J genes are TRBV2 and TRBJ2-3; D is possibly TRBD2 (6 bases). V was trimmed by 6 bases and J by 3 bases, leaving 13 bases between them. CDR1 is SNHLY and CDR2 is FYNNEI in the germline V gene. The length of the CDR3 is 14 residues. The CDR3 bases are TGTGCCAGCAGCGGAGGGACCCATACAGATACGCAGTATTTT. This translates into CASSGGTHTDTQYF.

The V gene is TRBV6-6, the J gene TRBJ1-5, with a possible D match to TRBD1 (5 bases). The length of the CDR3 is 13 residues. V lost 8 bases, J lost 1 base, and 9 bases lay in between. The germline CDR1 and CDR2 sequences are MNHNY and SVGAGI (reference sequence). The CDR3 region has the DNA TGTGCCAGCGCAGAGGGGAGCAATCAGCCCCAGCATTTT. Protein product: CASAEGSNQPQHF.

The chain carries TRBV4-1 and TRBJ1-5; possible D gene TRBD1, 6 bases. Trimming removed 4 bases from V and 0 bases from J, with 16 bases in between. CDR3 length: 17 amino acids. The germline V gene has CDR1 MGHRA and CDR2 YSYEKL. In nucleotides, the CDR3 is TGCGCCAGCAGCCCAACGAGGGGGGCGGGTAGCAATCAGCCCCAGCATTTT. This sequence encodes CASSPTRGAGSNQPQHF.

The V and J genes are TRBV21-1 and TRBJ2-3; TRBD2, the table's D call, was not compared with the DNA. TRBV21-1 is termed a pseudogene. The CDR3 is 19 amino acids. Here the CDR3 reads CASSKVGSGRAPSTDTQYF. The CDR3, as DNA: TGTGCCAGCAGCAAAGTGGGTAGCGGGAGGGCCCCGAGCACAGATACGCAGTATTTT.

The V gene is TRBV5-6, the J gene TRBJ1-5; 9 nucleotides align to TRBD1. The trim removed 0 bases at V and 8 bases at J, leaving 3 bases unmatched. This CDR3 has 14 amino acids. The germline V gene encodes CDR1 SGHDT and CDR2 YYEEEE. CDR3 nucleotide sequence: TGTGCCAGCAGCTTGGGGACAGGGGTTGAGCCCCAGCATTTT. Translating it yields CASSLGTGVEPQHF.

V is TRBV29-1 and J is TRBJ2-4; D gene ambiguous. Trimming removed 5 bases at V and 2 bases at J, with 13 bases between. This CDR3 has 14 amino acids. Germline CDR1 and CDR2: SQVTM and ANQGSEA. As DNA, the CDR3 is TGCAGCGTTAACGACCTAATAACCAAAAACATTCAGTACTTC. It yields the protein CSVNDLITKNIQYF.

Here the CDR3 reads CASSVTSGGSYEQYF. The CDR3 DNA reads TGCGCCAGCAGCGTAACTAGCGGCGGCTCCTACGAGCAGTACTTC. The V call is TRBV5-1, the J call TRBJ2-7; 8 bases are a match to TRBD2. The V gene end was trimmed by 4 bases and the J gene end by 0 bases; junction bases not matched to a gene: 6. Germline loops: CDR1 SGHRS, CDR2 YFSETQ. The CDR3 sequence is 15 residues long. Supplemented by reference TRBV5-1 and TRBJ2-7, the full variable domain reads KAGVTQTPRYLIKTRGQQVTLSCSPISGHRSVSWYQQTPGQGLQFLFEYFSETQRNKGNFPGRFSGRQFSNSRSEMNVSTLELGDSALYLCASSVTSGGSYEQYFGPGTRLTVT.

The gene calls are TRBV7-6 and TRBJ2-2; 10 nucleotides line up with TRBD2. Germline CDR1 reads SGHVS; CDR2 reads FNYEAQ. The CDR3 is 17 residues long. V dropped 1 base and J dropped 6; count of bases not matched to a gene: 8. Written as DNA, the CDR3 is TGTGCCAGCAGCTTAGGGACTAGCGGTACTCCTGCCGGGGAGCTGTTTTTT. Its protein is CASSLGTSGTPAGELFF.

The chain's CDR3 is CASSPQDAAVTDTQYF. As DNA, the CDR3 is TGTGCCAGCAGTCCTCAAGATGCAGCGGTCACAGATACGCAGTATTTT. This rearrangement joins TRBV13 to TRBJ2-3; tentatively, D is TRBD2 (5 bases). Per germline, CDR1 PRHDT and CDR2 FYEKMQ (reference sequence). V was pared by 6 bases and J by 2 bases, with 18 bases between. There are 16 residues in the CDR3.

The J gene is TRBJ1-1, the V gene TRBV6-1, with a possible D match to TRBD1 (6 bases). With 7 bases removed from V and 4 bases from J, the gap between germline ends came to 10 bases. The CDR3 extends over 12 amino acids. CDR1 is MNHNS, CDR2 SASEGT, per germline. CDR3 sequence reads: CASKTGPTEAFF. The CDR3 nucleotides are TGTGCCAGCAAAACAGGGCCCACTGAAGCTTTCTTT.

V gene TRBV4-1 combines with J gene TRBJ2-5; 7 bases line up with TRBD1. Germline CDR1 is MGHRA and CDR2 is YSYEKL. This CDR3 has 16 residues. V dropped 4 bases and J dropped 1; count of bases not matched to a gene: 9. CDR3 in amino acids: CASSPPRGQAQETQYF. In DNA, the CDR3 is TGCGCCAGCAGCCCGCCCAGAGGACAGGCCCAAGAGACCCAGTACTTC.

The chain has TRBV14 and TRBJ2-2; D is uncertain. Trimming removed 0 bases from V and 3 bases from J, with 8 bases in between. The germline V gene has CDR1 SGHDN and CDR2 FVKESK. The CDR3 contains 15 residues. CDR3 region: CASSQELDYTGELFF. Here the CDR3 DNA reads TGTGCCAGCAGCCAAGAGCTCGATTACACCGGGGAGCTGTTTTTT.